Below, one T cell receptor (beta chain) is given with its context. Its matching antigen is unknown. Amplified regions were TCR beta CDR3 sequences from RNA transcripts. A set of HTBI primers served as the primers for a first-round RT-PCR of the TCR CDR3. TCRdb processed the multiplex PCR reads anew with MiXCR; each CDR3 protein has one entry. The sample has 500,000 to 700,000 distinct CDR3 sequences; 16% are singletons. V gave up 9 bases and J gave up 6 bases, with 12 bases separating them. The CDR3 totals 12 residues. Looked up from germline, CDR1 is SGHRS and CDR2 is YFSETQ. This sample stems from a study of T cells in Graves' hyperthyroidism and ophthalmopathy. Overall study results and limits: Most thyroid-expanded clonotypes above 0.001 were also found in blood.

The sample consisted of blood. The receptor was derived from a woman aged 18 to 35 with Graves' hyperthyroidism. The rearrangement uses TRBV5-1 and TRBJ2-2, with D hard to call. The CDR3 reads CAIATMAGELFF. The CDR3 nucleotides are TGCGCCATCGCAACTATGGCCGGGGAGCTGTTTTTT.